This T cell receptor beta chain was sequenced during a study of T cell responses to AZD1222 COVID-19 vaccine. Regarding the study as a whole: The sample set comprised mostly white British donors with more females, and clonal diversity was possibly underestimated. Spike regions recognized by vaccine-associated CD4 TCRs spanned the protein, led by 160-218 and 743-854. Repertoire collection took place solely once the T cell response had peaked.

A word on this clone: The antigen remains unidentified.

This CDR3 comprises 15 residues. The V gene's germline CDR1 is LNHDA and CDR2 SQIVND (reference sequence). V shed 6 bases and J 3 bases; nucleotides not matched to a gene: 7. The protocol was immunoSEQ multiplex PCR, while the TCRdb copy is restricted to in-frame clones and leaves out a portion. The sample lists 120,000 or so clones, over 75% occurring once. V gene TRBV19 combines with J gene TRBJ1-1; 10 bases align to TRBD1. Material: peripheral blood, obtained 28 days after the second dose of the MenACWY control vaccine. This TCR came from an adult who received the MenACWY meningococcal vaccine as a control. CDR3 sequence: CASSLVGTGDTEAFF. The CDR3 region has the DNA TGTGCCAGTAGCCTTGTCGGGACAGGGGACACTGAAGCTTTCTTT.